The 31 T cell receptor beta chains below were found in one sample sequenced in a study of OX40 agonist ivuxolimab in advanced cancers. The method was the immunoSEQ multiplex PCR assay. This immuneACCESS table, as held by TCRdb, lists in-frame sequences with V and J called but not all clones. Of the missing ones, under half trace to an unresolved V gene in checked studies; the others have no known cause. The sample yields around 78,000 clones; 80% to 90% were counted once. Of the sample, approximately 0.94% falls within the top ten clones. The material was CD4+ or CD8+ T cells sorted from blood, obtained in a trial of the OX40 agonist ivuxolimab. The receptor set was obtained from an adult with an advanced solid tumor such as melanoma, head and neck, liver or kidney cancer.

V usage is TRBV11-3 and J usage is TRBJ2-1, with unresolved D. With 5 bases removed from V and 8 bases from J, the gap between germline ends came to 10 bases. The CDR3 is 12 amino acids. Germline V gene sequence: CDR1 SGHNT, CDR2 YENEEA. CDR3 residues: CASSAGYYEQFF. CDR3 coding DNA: TGTGCCAGCAGCGCCGGATATTATGAGCAGTTCTTC.

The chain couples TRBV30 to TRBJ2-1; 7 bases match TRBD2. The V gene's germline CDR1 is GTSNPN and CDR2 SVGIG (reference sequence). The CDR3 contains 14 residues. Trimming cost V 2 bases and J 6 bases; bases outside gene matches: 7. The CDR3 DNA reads TGTGCCTGGAGTACTCCGACTAGCCCCAATGAGCAGTTCTTC. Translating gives CAWSTPTSPNEQFF.

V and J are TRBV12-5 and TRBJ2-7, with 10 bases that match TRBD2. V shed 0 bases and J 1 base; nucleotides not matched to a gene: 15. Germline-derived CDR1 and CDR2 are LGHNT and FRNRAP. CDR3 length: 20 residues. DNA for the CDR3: TGTGCTAGTGGTTTGGTTACTAGCGGGGCGCACCCGGCGTTATCCTACGAGCAGTACTTC. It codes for CASGLVTSGAHPALSYEQYF.

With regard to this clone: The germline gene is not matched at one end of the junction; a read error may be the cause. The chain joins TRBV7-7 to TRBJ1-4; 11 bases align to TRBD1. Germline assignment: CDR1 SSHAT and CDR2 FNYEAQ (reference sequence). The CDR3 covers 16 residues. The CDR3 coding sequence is TGTGCTAGCAGCTCGGGACAGGGGGAGGGTAATGAAAAACTGTTTTTT. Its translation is CASSSGQGEGNEKLFF.

Here the CDR3 reads CSVAQGYTEAFF. CDR3 DNA sequence: TGCAGCGTCGCCCAGGGGTACACTGAAGCTTTCTTT. V usage is TRBV29-1 and J usage is TRBJ1-1; weak D call: TRBD1 (6 bases). CDR3 length: 12 residues. Germline CDR1 SQVTM, CDR2 ANQGSEA. The V gene lost 6 bases and the J gene lost 3 bases, with 11 bases spanning the gap.

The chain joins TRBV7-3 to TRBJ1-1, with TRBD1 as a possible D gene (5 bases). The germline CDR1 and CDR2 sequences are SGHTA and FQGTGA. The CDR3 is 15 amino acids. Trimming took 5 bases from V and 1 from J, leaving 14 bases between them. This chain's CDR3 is CASSPQGRQNTEAFF. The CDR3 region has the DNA TGTGCCAGCAGCCCCCAGGGACGGCAGAACACTGAAGCTTTCTTT. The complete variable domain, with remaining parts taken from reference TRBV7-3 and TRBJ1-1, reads GAGVSQTPSNKVTEKGKYVELRCDPISGHTALYWYRQSLGQGPEFLIYFQGTGAADDSGLPNDRFFAVRPEGSVSTLKIQRTERGDSAVYLCASSPQGRQNTEAFFGQGTRLTVV.

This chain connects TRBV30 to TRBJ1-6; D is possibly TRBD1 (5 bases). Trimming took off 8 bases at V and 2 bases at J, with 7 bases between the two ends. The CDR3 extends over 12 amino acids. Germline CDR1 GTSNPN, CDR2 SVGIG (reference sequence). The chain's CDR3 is CAATAYNSPLHF. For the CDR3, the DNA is TGTGCCGCGACAGCCTATAATTCACCCCTCCACTTT.

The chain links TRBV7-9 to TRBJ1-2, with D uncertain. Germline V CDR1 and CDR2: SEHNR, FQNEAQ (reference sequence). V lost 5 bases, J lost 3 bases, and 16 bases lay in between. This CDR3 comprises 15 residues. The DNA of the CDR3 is TGTGCCAGCAGCGGCCCGGGCAGCTCTGACTATGGCTACACCTTC. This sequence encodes CASSGPGSSDYGYTF.

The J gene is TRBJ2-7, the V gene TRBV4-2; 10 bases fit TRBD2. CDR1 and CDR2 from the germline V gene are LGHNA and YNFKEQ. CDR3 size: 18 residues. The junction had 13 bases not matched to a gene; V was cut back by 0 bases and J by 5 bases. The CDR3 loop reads CASSQELRASGSFNEQYF. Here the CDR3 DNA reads TGTGCCAGCAGCCAAGAGCTCCGGGCTAGCGGGAGCTTCAACGAGCAGTACTTC.

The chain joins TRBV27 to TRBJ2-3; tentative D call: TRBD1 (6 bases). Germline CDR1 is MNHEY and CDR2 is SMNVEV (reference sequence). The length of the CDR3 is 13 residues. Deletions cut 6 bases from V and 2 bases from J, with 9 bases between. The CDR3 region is CASRDRNTDTQYF. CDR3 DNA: TGTGCCAGCAGGGACAGAAACACAGATACGCAGTATTTT.

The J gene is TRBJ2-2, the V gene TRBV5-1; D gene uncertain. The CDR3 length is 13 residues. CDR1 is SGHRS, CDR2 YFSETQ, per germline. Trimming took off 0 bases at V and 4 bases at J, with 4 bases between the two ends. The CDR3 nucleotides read TGCGCCAGCAGCTTGGATGTCACCGGGGAGCTGTTTTTT. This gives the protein CASSLDVTGELFF. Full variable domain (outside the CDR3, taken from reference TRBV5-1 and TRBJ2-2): KAGVTQTPRYLIKTRGQQVTLSCSPISGHRSVSWYQQTPGQGLQFLFEYFSETQRNKGNFPGRFSGRQFSNSRSEMNVSTLELGDSALYLCASSLDVTGELFFGEGSRLTVL.

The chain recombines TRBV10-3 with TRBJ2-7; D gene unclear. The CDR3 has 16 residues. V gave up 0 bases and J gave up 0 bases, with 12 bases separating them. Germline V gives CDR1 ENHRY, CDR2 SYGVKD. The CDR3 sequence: CAISESVVGSSYEQYF. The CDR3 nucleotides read TGTGCCATCAGTGAGTCGGTGGTGGGTAGCTCCTACGAGCAGTACTTC.

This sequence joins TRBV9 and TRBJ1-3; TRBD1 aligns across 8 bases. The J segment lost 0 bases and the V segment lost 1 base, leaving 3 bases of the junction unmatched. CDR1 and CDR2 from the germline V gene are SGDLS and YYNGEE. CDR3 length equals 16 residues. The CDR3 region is CASSVLTGGSGNTIYF. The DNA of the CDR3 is TGTGCCAGCAGCGTATTAACAGGGGGCTCTGGAAACACCATATATTTT.

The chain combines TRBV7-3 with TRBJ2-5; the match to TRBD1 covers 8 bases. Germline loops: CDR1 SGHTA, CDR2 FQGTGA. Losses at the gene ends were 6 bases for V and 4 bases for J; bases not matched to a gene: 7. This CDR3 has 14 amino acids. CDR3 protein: CASSSTGGRETQYF. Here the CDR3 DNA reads TGTGCCAGCAGTTCTACAGGGGGAAGAGAGACCCAGTACTTC. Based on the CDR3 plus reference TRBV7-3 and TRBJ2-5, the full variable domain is GAGVSQTPSNKVTEKGKYVELRCDPISGHTALYWYRQSLGQGPEFLIYFQGTGAADDSGLPNDRFFAVRPEGSVSTLKIQRTERGDSAVYLCASSSTGGRETQYFGPGTRLLVL.

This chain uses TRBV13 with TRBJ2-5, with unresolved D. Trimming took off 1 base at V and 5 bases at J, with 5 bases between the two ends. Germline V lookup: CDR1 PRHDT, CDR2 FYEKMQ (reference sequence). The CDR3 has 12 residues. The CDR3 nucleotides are TGTGCCAGCAGCTTAGCGGCGGAGACCCAGTACTTC. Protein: CASSLAAETQYF.

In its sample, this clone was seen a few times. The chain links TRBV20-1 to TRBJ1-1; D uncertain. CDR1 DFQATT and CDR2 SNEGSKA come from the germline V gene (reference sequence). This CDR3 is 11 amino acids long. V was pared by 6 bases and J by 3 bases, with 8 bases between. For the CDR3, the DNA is TGCAGTGCCCGTAGGGACACTGAAGCTTTCTTT. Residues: CSARRDTEAFF.

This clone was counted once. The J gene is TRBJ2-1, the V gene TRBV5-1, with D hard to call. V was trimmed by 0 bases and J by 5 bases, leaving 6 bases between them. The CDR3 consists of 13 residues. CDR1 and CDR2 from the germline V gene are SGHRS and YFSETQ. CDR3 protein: CASSLASNNEQFF. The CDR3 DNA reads TGCGCCAGCAGCTTGGCAAGTAACAATGAGCAGTTCTTC.

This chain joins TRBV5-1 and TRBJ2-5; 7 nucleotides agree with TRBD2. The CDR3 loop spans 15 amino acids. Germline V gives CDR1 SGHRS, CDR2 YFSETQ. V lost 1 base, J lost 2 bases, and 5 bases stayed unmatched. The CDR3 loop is CASSLMLAGQETQYF. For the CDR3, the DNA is TGCGCCAGCAGCTTGATGTTAGCGGGTCAAGAGACCCAGTACTTC.

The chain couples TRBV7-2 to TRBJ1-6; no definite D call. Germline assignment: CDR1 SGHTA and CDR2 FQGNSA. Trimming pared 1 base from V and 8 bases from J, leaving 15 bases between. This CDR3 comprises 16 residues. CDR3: CASSLDLSDRYSPLHF. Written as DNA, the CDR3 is TGTGCCAGCAGCTTAGATCTTTCGGATCGTTATTCACCCCTCCACTTT.

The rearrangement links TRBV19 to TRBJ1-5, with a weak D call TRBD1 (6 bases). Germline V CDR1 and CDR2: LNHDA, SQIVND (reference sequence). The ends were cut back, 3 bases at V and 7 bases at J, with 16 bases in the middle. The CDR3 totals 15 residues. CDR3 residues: CASSMISGAGQPQHF. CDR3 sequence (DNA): TGTGCCAGTAGTATGATATCAGGGGCCGGACAGCCCCAGCATTTT. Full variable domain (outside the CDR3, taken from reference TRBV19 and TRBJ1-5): DGGITQSPKYLFRKEGQNVTLSCEQNLNHDAMYWYRQDPGQGLRLIYYSQIVNDFQKGDIAEGYSVSREKKESFPLTVTSAQKNPTAFYLCASSMISGAGQPQHFGDGTRLSIL.

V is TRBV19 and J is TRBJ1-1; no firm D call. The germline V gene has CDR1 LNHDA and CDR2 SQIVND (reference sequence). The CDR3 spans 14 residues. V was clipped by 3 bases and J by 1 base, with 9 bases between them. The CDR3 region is CASSIPDPNTEAFF. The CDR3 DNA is TGTGCCAGTAGTATTCCCGACCCGAACACTGAAGCTTTCTTT.

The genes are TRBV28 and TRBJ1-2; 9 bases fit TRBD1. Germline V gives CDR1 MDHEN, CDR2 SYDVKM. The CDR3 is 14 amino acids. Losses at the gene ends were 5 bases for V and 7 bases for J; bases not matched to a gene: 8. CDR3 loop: CASSPGQGGGGYTF. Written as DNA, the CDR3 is TGTGCCAGCAGTCCGGGACAGGGCGGGGGTGGCTACACCTTC.

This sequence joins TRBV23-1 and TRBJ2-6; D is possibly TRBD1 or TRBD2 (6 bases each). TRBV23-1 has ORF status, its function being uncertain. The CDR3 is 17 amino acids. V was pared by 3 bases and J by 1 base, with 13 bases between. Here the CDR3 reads CASSQGAGRSGANVLTF. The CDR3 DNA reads TGCGCCAGCAGTCAGGGGGCAGGGAGGTCTGGGGCCAACGTCCTGACTTTC.

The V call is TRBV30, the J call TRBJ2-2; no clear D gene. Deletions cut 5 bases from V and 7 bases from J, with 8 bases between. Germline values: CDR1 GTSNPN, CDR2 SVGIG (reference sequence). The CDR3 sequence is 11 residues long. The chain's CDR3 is CAWSGIGELFF. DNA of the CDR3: TGTGCCTGGTCCGGAATCGGGGAGCTGTTTTTT.

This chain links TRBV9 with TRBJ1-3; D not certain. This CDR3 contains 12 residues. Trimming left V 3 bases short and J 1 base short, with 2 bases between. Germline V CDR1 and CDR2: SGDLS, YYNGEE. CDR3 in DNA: TGTGCCAGCAGCGCATCTGGAAACACCATATATTTT. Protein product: CASSASGNTIYF. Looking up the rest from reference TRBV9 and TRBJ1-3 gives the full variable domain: DSGVTQTPKHLITATGQRVTLRCSPRSGDLSVYWYQQSLDQGLQFLIQYYNGEERAKGNILERFSAQQFPDLHSELNLSSLELGDSALYFCASSASGNTIYFGEGSWLTVV.

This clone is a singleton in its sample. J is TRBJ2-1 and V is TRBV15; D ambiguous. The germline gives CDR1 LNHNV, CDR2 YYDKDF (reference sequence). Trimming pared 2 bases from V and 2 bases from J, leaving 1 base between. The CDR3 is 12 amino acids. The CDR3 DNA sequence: TGTGCCACCAGCAGACCCTACAATGAGCAGTTCTTC. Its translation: CATSRPYNEQFF.

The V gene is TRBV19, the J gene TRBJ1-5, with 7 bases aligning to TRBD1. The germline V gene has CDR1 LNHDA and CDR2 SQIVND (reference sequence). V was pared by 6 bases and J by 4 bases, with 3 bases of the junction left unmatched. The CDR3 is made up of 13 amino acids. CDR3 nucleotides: TGTGCCAGTAGCACGGGACAGAATCAGCCCCAGCATTTT. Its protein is CASSTGQNQPQHF.

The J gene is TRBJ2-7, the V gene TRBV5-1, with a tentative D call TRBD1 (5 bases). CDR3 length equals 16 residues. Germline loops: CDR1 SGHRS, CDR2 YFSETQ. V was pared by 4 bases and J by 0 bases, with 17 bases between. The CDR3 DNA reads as TGCGCCAGCAGCGTGGGGCAGGCCTATAGCTCCTACGAGCAGTACTTC. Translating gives CASSVGQAYSSYEQYF. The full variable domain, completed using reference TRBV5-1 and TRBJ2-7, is KAGVTQTPRYLIKTRGQQVTLSCSPISGHRSVSWYQQTPGQGLQFLFEYFSETQRNKGNFPGRFSGRQFSNSRSEMNVSTLELGDSALYLCASSVGQAYSSYEQYFGPGTRLTVT.

CDR3 sequence reads: CASSILPGQNNEQFF. DNA of the CDR3: TGTGCCAGCAGCATACTCCCGGGACAGAACAATGAGCAGTTCTTC. The chain couples TRBV6-1 to TRBJ2-1; 7 bases are shared with TRBD1. V dropped 6 bases and J dropped 5; count of bases not matched to a gene: 10. The germline CDR1 and CDR2 sequences are MNHNS and SASEGT. The CDR3 is made up of 15 amino acids.

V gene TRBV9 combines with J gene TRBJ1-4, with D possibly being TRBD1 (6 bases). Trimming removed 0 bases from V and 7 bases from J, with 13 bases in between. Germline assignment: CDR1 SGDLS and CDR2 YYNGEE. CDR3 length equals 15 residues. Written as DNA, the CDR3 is TGTGCCAGCAGCGTAGATGAGGGGGTAGGTGAAAAACTGTTTTTT. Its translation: CASSVDEGVGEKLFF.

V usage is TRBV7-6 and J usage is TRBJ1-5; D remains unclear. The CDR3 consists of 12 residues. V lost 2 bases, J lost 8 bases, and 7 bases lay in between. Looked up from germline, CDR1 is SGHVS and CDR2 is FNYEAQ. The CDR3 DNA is TGTGCCAGCAGCTTACCTTCAGAGCCCCAGCATTTT. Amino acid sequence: CASSLPSEPQHF.